This T cell receptor (beta chain) was identified during a study of beta chain features in type 1 diabetes. Study-wide findings and caveats: All four CD4+ subsets of Type 1 diabetes patients contained TCRB CDR3s that were moderately but significantly shorter.

This clone showed up just a few times. What it binds is unknown. Expressed TCRB transcripts got sequenced, as all isolated RNA was reverse transcribed. Repertoires were generated with immunoSEQ multiplex PCR, while TCRdb's copy carries only in-frame clones and drops some. In the table there are 150,000 to 180,000 clones, 8.5% to 14% of which are singletons. Sequenced input: central memory CD4+ T cells from blood. This TCR was recovered from a man younger than 35 in good health.

The chain's CDR3 is CASRSGQGLNQPQHF. CDR3 nucleotides: TGTGCCAGCAGATCGGGACAGGGGCTCAATCAGCCCCAGCATTTT. V is TRBV6-5 and J is TRBJ1-5; 10 bases line up with TRBD1. Germline V lookup: CDR1 MNHEY, CDR2 SVGAGI. Trimming at V came to 6 bases and at J to 3 bases, leaving 5 bases not matched to a gene. This CDR3 region has 15 residues.